A single sample gave rise to the 29 T cell receptor beta chains below, sequenced in a study of T cell changes during pregnancy in multiple sclerosis. The repertoire was sequenced with immunoSEQ multiplex PCR; TCRdb's copy has only in-frame clones and lacks some. Of approximately 50,000 clones listed, roughly 87% are singletons. The source material was peripheral blood, sampled in the third trimester of pregnancy. The receptors were gathered from a female donor in good health, enrolled as a control in a pregnancy study.

CDR3 in DNA: TGTGCCAGTAGTATAGCGGCCAGGGAAAACTATGGCTACACCTTC. Translating gives CASSIAARENYGYTF. The chain recombines TRBV19 with TRBJ1-2, with D possibly TRBD1 on 5 matching bases. The CDR3 covers 15 residues. With 1 base removed from V and 2 bases from J, the gap between germline ends came to 11 bases. Germline CDR1 reads LNHDA; CDR2 reads SQIVND (reference sequence).

This clone showed up just once. The chain joins TRBV7-2 to TRBJ2-7, with TRBD2 as a possible D gene (6 bases). Trimming removed 5 bases at V and 4 bases at J, with 9 bases between. The CDR3 totals 12 residues. Germline V gives CDR1 SGHTA, CDR2 FQGNSA. CDR3: CASSPGGYEQYF. The CDR3 region has the DNA TGTGCCAGCAGCCCCGGAGGGTACGAGCAGTACTTC.

The chain employs TRBV19 and TRBJ1-2, with 11 nucleotides matching TRBD1. The germline V gene encodes CDR1 LNHDA and CDR2 SQIVND (reference sequence). The length of the CDR3 is 15 residues. V trimming: 6 bases; J trimming: 7 bases; junction bases outside the gene matches: 10. This CDR3 reads CASRPPGQGDGGYTF. The CDR3 DNA reads TGTGCCAGTAGACCGCCGGGACAGGGGGATGGTGGCTACACCTTC.

V usage is TRBV5-1 and J usage is TRBJ1-4, with D perhaps TRBD1 (5 bases). Germline assignment: CDR1 SGHRS and CDR2 YFSETQ. V was cut by 0 bases and J by 7 bases, with 10 bases left in between. CDR3 size: 14 residues. CDR3 amino acids: CASSLETASEKLFF. The DNA of the CDR3 is TGCGCCAGCAGCTTGGAGACAGCTTCTGAAAAACTGTTTTTT.

The genes are TRBV11-3 and TRBJ2-1; 7 nucleotides align to TRBD2. V lost 5 bases to trimming and J lost 4 bases; unmatched junction nucleotides: 8. The CDR3 loop spans 15 amino acids. Germline V gene data show CDR1 as SGHNT and CDR2 as YENEEA. CDR3 sequence: CASSPWGGLYNEQFF. CDR3 coding DNA: TGTGCCAGCAGCCCTTGGGGGGGACTTTACAATGAGCAGTTCTTC.

The chain couples TRBV30 to TRBJ1-4, with D tentatively TRBD1 (6 bases). V lost 8 bases to trimming and J lost 5 bases, with 12 bases between them. The germline CDR1 and CDR2 sequences are GTSNPN and SVGIG (reference sequence). CDR3 size: 12 residues. The CDR3: CAGRRGNEKLFF. Here the CDR3 DNA reads TGTGCCGGCCGAAGGGGGAATGAAAAACTGTTTTTT.

The chain joins TRBV5-1 to TRBJ2-7; TRBD2 matches at 8 bases. The CDR3 is 16 residues long. V lost 0 bases, J lost 3 bases, and 8 bases stayed unmatched. Germline CDR1 SGHRS, CDR2 YFSETQ. The CDR3: CASSLGGSGSYYEQYF. Written as DNA, the CDR3 is TGCGCCAGCAGCTTGGGTGGGAGCGGGAGTTACTACGAGCAGTACTTC.

V gene TRBV5-1 combines with J gene TRBJ2-5; weak D call: TRBD1 (5 bases). CDR1 and CDR2 (germline): SGHRS, YFSETQ. This CDR3 is built from 15 residues. V lost 1 base and J lost 5, with 15 bases in between. The DNA of the CDR3 is TGCGCCAGCAGCTTGCGTGCAACCTCAGGGGAGACCCAGTACTTC. This gives the protein CASSLRATSGETQYF.

This clone came up once. V gene TRBV7-9 combines with J gene TRBJ2-3; tentatively, D is TRBD2 (5 bases). V was pared by 3 bases and J by 5 bases, with 12 bases between. CDR1 and CDR2 from the germline V gene are SEHNR and FQNEAQ (reference sequence). The CDR3 is made up of 14 amino acids. CDR3 residues: CASSFSSSEDTQYF. The CDR3 coding sequence is TGTGCCAGCAGCTTTTCTAGCTCTGAAGATACGCAGTATTTT.

V is TRBV30 and J is TRBJ2-7; D possibly corresponds to TRBD1 (6 bases). CDR1 is GTSNPN, CDR2 SVGIG, per germline (reference sequence). The V end lost 4 bases, the J end lost 2 bases, and 12 bases lay between the germline ends. The CDR3 has 13 amino acids. The DNA of the CDR3 is TGTGCCTGGACCCAAGGGACACCCTACGAGCAGTACTTC. Its translation is CAWTQGTPYEQYF.

The chain uses TRBV7-8 and TRBJ2-7; TRBD2 is a possible D gene (6 bases). This CDR3 comprises 16 residues. Germline CDR1 SGHVS, CDR2 FQNEAQ. The germline V and J ends were trimmed by 2 bases and 4 bases, with 18 bases remaining between them. CDR3 in amino acids: CASSLLTGEVVYEQYF. The CDR3 bases are TGTGCCAGCAGCTTACTTACCGGGGAGGTAGTGTACGAGCAGTACTTC.

The chain joins TRBV10-3 to TRBJ2-1, with D tentatively TRBD2 (5 bases). Trimming removed 2 bases at V and 7 bases at J, with 15 bases between. CDR1 and CDR2 (germline): ENHRY, SYGVKD. This CDR3 has 15 residues. The CDR3 region is CAISEATGPGNEQFF. CDR3 nucleotide sequence: TGTGCCATCAGTGAGGCGACCGGGCCGGGAAATGAGCAGTTCTTC.

The CDR3 sequence is CASSLVPGTTFTDTQYF. CDR3 nucleotides: TGCGCCAGCAGCTTGGTTCCCGGGACAACCTTCACAGATACGCAGTATTTT. The V call is TRBV5-1, the J call TRBJ2-3; tentatively, D is TRBD1 (6 bases). V lost 0 bases to trimming and J lost 2 bases, with 16 bases between them. The CDR3 has 17 amino acids. CDR1 is SGHRS, CDR2 YFSETQ, per germline. Full variable domain (missing parts from reference TRBV5-1 and TRBJ2-3): KAGVTQTPRYLIKTRGQQVTLSCSPISGHRSVSWYQQTPGQGLQFLFEYFSETQRNKGNFPGRFSGRQFSNSRSEMNVSTLELGDSALYLCASSLVPGTTFTDTQYFGPGTRLTVL.

V and J are TRBV11-2 and TRBJ1-2; 8 bases fit TRBD1. CDR1 SGHAT and CDR2 FQNNGV come from the germline V gene. V gave up 5 bases and J gave up 3 bases; unmatched junction bases: 8. CDR3 size: 15 residues. The CDR3 nucleotides read TGTGCCAGCAGCCAAAGACCGGGACAGGACTATGGCTACACCTTC. The encoded protein is CASSQRPGQDYGYTF.

The rearrangement uses TRBV4-2 and TRBJ2-3, with 9 bases identical to TRBD2. The V gene's germline CDR1 is LGHNA and CDR2 YNFKEQ. The junction had 7 bases not matched to a gene; V was cut back by 0 bases and J by 0 bases. This CDR3 is 18 amino acids long. The CDR3: CASSQDELAGVSTDTQYF. The CDR3 bases are TGTGCCAGCAGCCAAGATGAACTAGCGGGTGTTAGCACAGATACGCAGTATTTT.

The rearrangement uses TRBV5-4 and TRBJ2-1; 8 nucleotides line up with TRBD2. The CDR3 spans 16 residues. Germline values: CDR1 SGHNT, CDR2 YYREEE (reference sequence). Germline trimming cut 5 bases from V and 3 bases from J; bases unmatched to any gene: 10. CDR3 sequence reads: CASSAHSGTLYNEQFF. As DNA, the CDR3 is TGTGCCAGCAGTGCCCATAGCGGGACGCTCTACAATGAGCAGTTCTTC.

The chain recombines TRBV18 with TRBJ2-5; D possibly corresponds to TRBD1 (5 bases). CDR1 and CDR2 (germline): KGHSH, LQKENI. Trimming removed 5 bases at V and 5 bases at J, with 12 bases between. The CDR3 is 13 residues long. This CDR3 is CASSIWQGETQYF. CDR3 coding DNA: TGTGCCAGCTCAATCTGGCAGGGTGAGACCCAGTACTTC.

V gene TRBV7-7 combines with J gene TRBJ2-2, with TRBD2 matching over 8 bases. CDR1 and CDR2 (germline): SSHAT, FNYEAQ (reference sequence). The CDR3 is made up of 16 amino acids. Unmatched junction bases numbered 9, after V lost 5 bases and J lost 4 bases. Here the CDR3 DNA reads TGTGCCAGCAGCGCCCCTCCCGGGGGGGGCACCGGGGAGCTGTTTTTT. Translated: CASSAPPGGGTGELFF.

This chain links TRBV6-5 with TRBJ2-7, with 11 bases identical to TRBD1. This CDR3 has 14 residues. V was clipped by 6 bases and J by 2 bases; unmatched bases: 3. In germline, CDR1 is MNHEY, CDR2 SVGAGI. For the CDR3, the DNA is TGTGCCAGCAGCCGGGGACAGGGGGCCTACGAGCAGTACTTC. It translates to CASSRGQGAYEQYF.

This chain connects TRBV9 to TRBJ1-2; possible D gene TRBD1, 6 bases. Looked up from germline, CDR1 is SGDLS and CDR2 is YYNGEE. CDR3 size: 14 residues. Trimming removed 0 bases at V and 8 bases at J, with 14 bases between. CDR3 nucleotides: TGTGCCAGCAGCGTAGGGGCGGATGGGGGCGGCTACACCTTC. This translates into CASSVGADGGGYTF.

The chain recombines TRBV5-1 with TRBJ2-2; no definite D call. The germline CDR1 and CDR2 sequences are SGHRS and YFSETQ. Trimming removed 3 bases at V and 0 bases at J, with 9 bases between. The CDR3 loop spans 15 amino acids. The chain's CDR3 is CASSSQAANTGELFF. The CDR3, as DNA: TGCGCCAGCAGCTCCCAGGCAGCGAACACCGGGGAGCTGTTTTTT.

The sample holds one count of this clone. V gene TRBV11-1 combines with J gene TRBJ2-5, with 7 positions matching TRBD2. After removal of 2 bases from V and 5 bases from J, the junction contained 2 bases not matched to a gene. The germline gives CDR1 SGHAT, CDR2 FQDESV (reference sequence). CDR3 length: 13 amino acids. CDR3 sequence (DNA): TGTGCCAGCAGCTTAAGACTAGCTGAGACCCAGTACTTC. Its translation is CASSLRLAETQYF. Complete variable domain (other parts from reference TRBV11-1 and TRBJ2-5): EAEVAQSPRYKITEKSQAVAFWCDPISGHATLYWYRQILGQGPELLVQFQDESVVDDSQLPKDRFSAERLKGVDSTLKIQPAELGDSAMYLCASSLRLAETQYFGPGTRLLVL.

The chain combines TRBV9 with TRBJ2-7; no firm D call. Germline V gene lookup returns CDR1 SGDLS and CDR2 YYNGEE. The V end lost 3 bases, the J end lost 0 bases, and 16 bases lay between the germline ends. This CDR3 has 16 residues. CDR3 in amino acids: CASSAGTGLSSYEQYF. CDR3 nucleotide sequence: TGTGCCAGCAGCGCTGGTACGGGTCTCAGCTCCTACGAGCAGTACTTC.

The sample holds one count of this clone. The J gene is TRBJ2-3, the V gene TRBV4-3; 8 bases map to TRBD1. Germline CDR1 reads LGHNA; CDR2 reads YSLEER. The ends lost 0 bases at V and 10 bases at J; junction bases unmatched: 9. The CDR3 is made up of 15 amino acids. Written as DNA, the CDR3 is TGCGCCAGCAGCCAAGAATCCAGGGGGCTAGGTGCGCAGTATTTT. It translates to CASSQESRGLGAQYF.

This clone appeared a few times. This rearrangement joins TRBV10-3 to TRBJ1-1, with 7 nucleotides matching TRBD1. After removal of 6 bases from V and 4 bases from J, the junction contained 8 bases not matched to a gene. This CDR3 is built from 14 residues. Germline V lookup: CDR1 ENHRY, CDR2 SYGVKD. The chain's CDR3 is CAIRPPTGSTEAFF. The CDR3, as DNA: TGTGCCATCAGGCCCCCGACAGGGAGCACTGAAGCTTTCTTT.

Only a few counts were recorded for this clone. The rearrangement uses TRBV29-1 and TRBJ2-1; perhaps TRBD1 as D (5 bases). This CDR3 is built from 11 residues. V was trimmed by 7 bases and J by 4 bases, leaving 8 bases between them. CDR1 and CDR2 from the germline V gene are SQVTM and ANQGSEA. The CDR3 sequence is CSGRQYNEQFF. CDR3 DNA sequence: TGCAGCGGTAGACAGTACAATGAGCAGTTCTTC.

The chain joins TRBV7-2 to TRBJ1-2; 7 nucleotides agree with TRBD1. CDR1 SGHTA and CDR2 FQGNSA come from the germline V gene. This CDR3 spans 15 amino acids. V lost 5 bases to trimming and J lost 6 bases; unmatched junction nucleotides: 12. CDR3 bases: TGTGCCAGCAGCACCCAGACAGGGATGACCAATGGCTACACCTTC. It translates to CASSTQTGMTNGYTF.

V is TRBV10-3 and J is TRBJ2-2; weak D call: TRBD2 (6 bases). The CDR3 consists of 14 residues. Germline V CDR1 and CDR2: ENHRY, SYGVKD. The V end lost 8 bases, the J end lost 4 bases, and 14 bases lay between the germline ends. The CDR3 protein is CAIAGTHSTGELFF. The CDR3 DNA reads TGTGCCATCGCCGGGACTCATAGCACCGGGGAGCTGTTTTTT.

This chain uses TRBV19 with TRBJ2-1, with D possibly matching TRBD1 (6 bases). Germline V lookup: CDR1 LNHDA, CDR2 SQIVND (reference sequence). V dropped 5 bases and J dropped 0 bases, with 8 bases sitting between them. The length of the CDR3 is 14 residues. Written as DNA, the CDR3 is TGTGCCAGTAGTGGACAGCACTCCTACAATGAGCAGTTCTTC. Encoded protein: CASSGQHSYNEQFF. The full variable domain, with the rest looked up from reference TRBV19 and TRBJ2-1, is DGGITQSPKYLFRKEGQNVTLSCEQNLNHDAMYWYRQDPGQGLRLIYYSQIVNDFQKGDIAEGYSVSREKKESFPLTVTSAQKNPTAFYLCASSGQHSYNEQFFGPGTRLTVL.